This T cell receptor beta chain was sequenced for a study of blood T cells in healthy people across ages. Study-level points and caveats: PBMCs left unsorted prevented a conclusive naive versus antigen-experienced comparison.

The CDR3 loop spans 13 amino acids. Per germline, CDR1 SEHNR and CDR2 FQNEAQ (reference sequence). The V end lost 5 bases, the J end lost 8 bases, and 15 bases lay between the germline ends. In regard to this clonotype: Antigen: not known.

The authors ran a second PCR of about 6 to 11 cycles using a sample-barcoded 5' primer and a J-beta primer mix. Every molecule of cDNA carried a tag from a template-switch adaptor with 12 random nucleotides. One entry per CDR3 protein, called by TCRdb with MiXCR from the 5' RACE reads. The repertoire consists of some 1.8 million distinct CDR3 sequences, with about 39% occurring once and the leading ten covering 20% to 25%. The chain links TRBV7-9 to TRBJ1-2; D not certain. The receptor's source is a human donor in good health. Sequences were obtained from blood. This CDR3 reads CASSIQWTSGYTF. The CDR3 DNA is TGTGCCAGCAGCATCCAATGGACCAGCGGCTACACCTTC.